This T cell receptor (beta chain) was retrieved from a study of blood T cell repertoires in COVID-19. The wider study: Specimens from acute and convalescent COVID-19 originated in the United States, Italy and Spain.

Per the study methods: Amplified reference gene primers provided the basis for estimating nucleated cell counts. Clones were sequenced by immunoSEQ multiplex PCR, and TCRdb holds only the in-frame ones, with some missing. V and J calls and clone size are those listed in that table; D and trimming were worked out from the DNA. The sample yields about 56,000 clones, about 85% seen once. The CDR3 length is 14 residues. V shed 4 bases, J shed 7 bases, and the junction held 10 bases outside the gene matches. Germline V lookup: CDR1 SGHNT, CDR2 YYREEE (reference sequence). This clonotype originated in a woman at least 80 years old with acute or convalescent COVID-19. Sequencing was done on a sample of peripheral blood. The genes are TRBV5-4 and TRBJ2-7, with 8 bases that match TRBD1. Here the CDR3 reads CASSIRDRFTEQYF. As DNA, the CDR3 is TGTGCCAGCAGCATTCGGGACAGGTTTACGGAGCAGTACTTC.